This TCR beta chain was observed in a study of response to subunit inactivated influenza vaccine. Study conclusions and caveats: Each seasonal influenza vaccination, the authors suggested, recruits few new T cells.

The junction had 10 bases not matched to a gene; V was cut back by 6 bases and J by 9 bases. The CDR3 consists of 14 residues. Germline loops: CDR1 SNHLY, CDR2 FYNNEI. TCRdb redid the calling of the RT-PCR reads with MiXCR, one entry per CDR3 protein. The table has approximately 500,000 distinct CDR3 sequences, about 14% seen once. A word on this clonotype: Its antigen is undetermined.

The chain is built from TRBV2 and TRBJ2-5; 10 bases fit TRBD1. The source material was PBMCs from blood, sampled roughly 12 days after vaccination. The receptor was derived from a man in his fifties who received an inactivated influenza vaccine. CDR3: CASRTGQGVLAQYF. In DNA form, the CDR3 reads TGTGCCAGCAGGACCGGACAGGGGGTTTTGGCCCAGTACTTC. The full variable domain, with the rest looked up from reference TRBV2 and TRBJ2-5, is EPEVTQTPSHQVTQMGQEVILRCVPISNHLYFYWYRQILGQKVEFLVSFYNNEISEKSEIFDDQFSVERPDGSNFTLKIRSTKLEDSAMYFCASRTGQGVLAQYFGPGTRLLVL.